Listed here is a single T cell receptor (beta chain). These data come from a study of T cells after yellow fever vaccination. TCRdb re-called the 5' RACE reads with MiXCR, one entry per CDR3 protein. The table lists about 630,000 distinct CDR3 sequences, roughly an eighth of them singletons. The sample here was PBMCs, taken on the day of the yellow fever booster vaccination. The sequence came from a man aged 30 to 39 who received the YFV17D yellow fever vaccine.

CDR3 residues: CASSSGGRGYTEAFF. As DNA, the CDR3 is TGTGCCAGCAGTTCCGGGGGCCGGGGTTACACTGAAGCTTTCTTT. The chain carries TRBV28 and TRBJ1-1; tentatively, D is TRBD1 (6 bases). V gave up 4 bases and J gave up 3 bases, with 15 bases separating them. CDR1 is MDHEN, CDR2 SYDVKM, per germline. This CDR3 region has 15 residues.